This entry lists 16 T cell receptor beta chains sequenced from one sample in a study of blood T cell repertoires in COVID-19. The method was immunoSEQ multiplex PCR; TCRdb's version includes in-frame clones alone and lacks a portion of them. The profile shows about 62,000 clones, around 87% of them singletons. The sample consisted of peripheral blood. The receptors here all came from a human donor in a cohort sampled during active COVID-19.

The V and J genes are TRBV4-1 and TRBJ1-5; D call uncertain. This CDR3 spans 13 amino acids. The germline V and J ends were trimmed by 1 base and 6 bases, with 7 bases remaining between them. CDR1 MGHRA and CDR2 YSYEKL come from the germline V gene. The CDR3 nucleotides read TGCGCCAGCAGCCAAGTGGAGGGTCAGCCCCAGCATTTT. It yields the protein CASSQVEGQPQHF.

V gene TRBV28 combines with J gene TRBJ1-1; tentatively, D is TRBD1 (5 bases). Germline CDR1 is MDHEN and CDR2 is SYDVKM. V was clipped by 3 bases and J by 7 bases, with 12 bases between them. The CDR3 loop spans 13 amino acids. The CDR3 sequence is CASSFGIGGEAFF. The CDR3 DNA sequence: TGTGCCAGCAGTTTTGGGATCGGGGGTGAAGCTTTCTTT. The whole variable domain, filled in from reference TRBV28 and TRBJ1-1, reads DVKVTQSSRYLVKRTGEKVFLECVQDMDHENMFWYRQDPGLGLRLIYFSYDVKMKEKGDIPEGYSVSREKKERFSLILESASTNQTSMYLCASSFGIGGEAFFGQGTRLTVV.

This clone has a single count. V is TRBV28 and J is TRBJ1-1; D is unresolved. The germline V gene encodes CDR1 MDHEN and CDR2 SYDVKM. The CDR3 is 14 residues long. Trimming cost V 6 bases and J 5 bases, with 16 bases left between them. CDR3 residues: CASSPRGGRTEAFF. The CDR3 DNA reads TGTGCCAGCAGCCCCCGGGGAGGGAGGACTGAAGCTTTCTTT.

The V and J genes are TRBV28 and TRBJ2-1, with a possible D match to TRBD1 (5 bases). Germline CDR1 reads MDHEN; CDR2 reads SYDVKM. CDR3 size: 15 residues. Trimming removed 6 bases from V and 7 bases from J, with 19 bases in between. DNA for the CDR3: TGTGCCAGCAGGGAGACCAGGGTCCCCGGGAATGAGCAGTTCTTC. This gives the protein CASRETRVPGNEQFF.

The chain combines TRBV5-6 with TRBJ1-1; D is unclear. Between the trimmed V and J ends, which lost 6 bases and 1 base, there was a span of 10 bases. This CDR3 has 13 residues. Germline V gene lookup returns CDR1 SGHDT and CDR2 YYEEEE. DNA of the CDR3: TGTGCCAGCATGAACAGCCAGAACACTGAAGCTTTCTTT. It yields the protein CASMNSQNTEAFF.

The chain couples TRBV19 to TRBJ1-5; 7 bases are a match to TRBD1. V shed 5 bases and J 1 base; nucleotides not matched to a gene: 20. The CDR3 length is 20 residues. CDR1 and CDR2 from the germline V gene are LNHDA and SQIVND (reference sequence). This chain's CDR3 is CASSSFLGGYGTDSNQPQHF. The CDR3 DNA reads as TGTGCCAGTAGTTCCTTCTTAGGCGGATACGGGACAGACAGCAATCAGCCCCAGCATTTT.

The J gene is TRBJ1-2, the V gene TRBV5-8, with 8 bases lining up with TRBD1. The CDR3 consists of 15 residues. Trimming cost V 0 bases and J 7 bases; bases outside gene matches: 8. CDR1 and CDR2 from the germline V gene are SGHTS and YDEGEE. The CDR3 protein is CASSLVPGQAVGYTF. The DNA for the CDR3 is TGTGCCAGCAGCTTGGTCCCGGGACAGGCGGTTGGCTACACCTTC.

The chain uses TRBV5-1 and TRBJ2-2; 7 bases fit TRBD2. The V and J ends lost 7 bases and 7 bases, in that order; junction bases with no gene match: 10. This CDR3 has 14 residues. Germline lookup yields CDR1 SGHRS and CDR2 YFSETQ. CDR3 sequence (DNA): TGCGCCAGCCAACCTACGGGGGGAATCGGGGAGCTGTTTTTT. It codes for CASQPTGGIGELFF.

V is TRBV27 and J is TRBJ2-2; D uncertain. The CDR3 has 15 amino acids. In germline, CDR1 is MNHEY, CDR2 SMNVEV (reference sequence). The V gene lost 0 bases and the J gene lost 7 bases, with 12 bases spanning the gap. The CDR3 spells CASSLSRLDLGELFF. The CDR3 DNA follows: TGTGCCAGCAGTTTATCGAGGCTAGATCTCGGGGAGCTGTTTTTT.

The chain has TRBV24-1 and TRBJ2-3; 9 nucleotides agree with TRBD1. The CDR3 is 16 amino acids. V was clipped by 1 base and J by 4 bases; unmatched bases: 5. The germline V gene has CDR1 KGHDR and CDR2 SFDVKD. This CDR3 reads CATSDLRTGEADTQYF. In nucleotides, the CDR3 is TGTGCCACCAGTGATTTAAGGACAGGGGAAGCAGATACGCAGTATTTT.

The chain couples TRBV19 to TRBJ2-7; a possible D gene is TRBD2 (6 bases). The CDR3 is made up of 13 amino acids. The germline CDR1 and CDR2 sequences are LNHDA and SQIVND (reference sequence). With 5 bases removed from V and 4 bases from J, the gap between germline ends came to 12 bases. The CDR3 loop reads CASSSGERYEQYF. DNA for the CDR3: TGTGCCAGTAGTTCGGGGGAGCGATACGAGCAGTACTTC.

This chain connects TRBV27 to TRBJ2-7, with a weak D call TRBD2 (5 bases). V lost 0 bases and J 1 base, leaving 13 bases between the germline ends. Germline V lookup: CDR1 MNHEY, CDR2 SMNVEV (reference sequence). This CDR3 has 16 amino acids. The CDR3: CASSLSTGYSSYEQYF. CDR3 nucleotide sequence: TGTGCCAGCAGTTTATCGACGGGGTATTCGTCCTACGAGCAGTACTTC.

The chain carries TRBV27 and TRBJ1-2, with D tentatively TRBD1 (6 bases). Germline assignment: CDR1 MNHEY and CDR2 SMNVEV (reference sequence). V dropped 7 bases and J dropped 7 bases, with 25 bases sitting between them. CDR3 size: 16 residues. The CDR3 loop reads CASTAQGMWAQGGYTF. The CDR3 nucleotides are TGTGCCAGCACGGCACAGGGAATGTGGGCTCAAGGTGGCTACACCTTC.

The chain combines TRBV11-2 with TRBJ2-5; TRBD2 agrees at 13 bases. This CDR3 has 16 amino acids. J lost 6 bases, V lost 5 bases, and 9 bases had no gene match. CDR1 and CDR2 (germline): SGHAT, FQNNGV. The CDR3 DNA reads as TGTGCCAGCAGCCCAAGGACTAGCGGGGGTATGAAGACCCAGTACTTC. Translation: CASSPRTSGGMKTQYF.

This chain connects TRBV2 to TRBJ1-1; TRBD1 agrees at 7 bases. CDR1 and CDR2 (germline): SNHLY, FYNNEI. The CDR3 is made up of 12 amino acids. V dropped 6 bases and J dropped 7; count of bases not matched to a gene: 5. The CDR3 protein is CASRTGRGEAFF. CDR3 sequence (DNA): TGTGCCAGCAGGACAGGGAGAGGTGAAGCTTTCTTT.

V and J are TRBV7-2 and TRBJ2-7; 9 nucleotides match TRBD1. Germline V gene sequence: CDR1 SGHTA, CDR2 FQGNSA. CDR3 length: 19 amino acids. After removal of 5 bases from V and 1 base from J, the junction contained 18 bases not matched to a gene. The CDR3: CASSTRPDRGLYPSYEQYF. The CDR3 bases are TGTGCCAGCAGCACCCGCCCGGACAGGGGCCTCTATCCTTCCTACGAGCAGTACTTC. The variable domain in full, completed from reference TRBV7-2 and TRBJ2-7, reads GAGVSQSPSNKVTEKGKDVELRCDPISGHTALYWYRQSLGQGLEFLIYFQGNSAPDKSGLPSDRFSAERTGGSVSTLTIQRTQQEDSAVYLCASSTRPDRGLYPSYEQYFGPGTRLTVT.